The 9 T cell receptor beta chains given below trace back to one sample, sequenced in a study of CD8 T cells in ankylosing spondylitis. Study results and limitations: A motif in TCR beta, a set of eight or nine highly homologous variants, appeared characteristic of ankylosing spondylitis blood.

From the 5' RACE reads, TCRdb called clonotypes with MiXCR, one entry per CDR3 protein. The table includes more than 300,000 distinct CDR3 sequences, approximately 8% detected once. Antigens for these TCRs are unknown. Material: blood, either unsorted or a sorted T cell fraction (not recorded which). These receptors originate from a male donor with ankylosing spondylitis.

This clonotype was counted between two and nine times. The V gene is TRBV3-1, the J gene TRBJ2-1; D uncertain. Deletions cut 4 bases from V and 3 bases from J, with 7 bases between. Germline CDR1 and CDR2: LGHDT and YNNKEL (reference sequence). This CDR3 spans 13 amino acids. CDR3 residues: CASSPIYYNEQFF. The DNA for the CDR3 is TGTGCCAGCAGCCCCATTTACTACAATGAGCAGTTCTTC.

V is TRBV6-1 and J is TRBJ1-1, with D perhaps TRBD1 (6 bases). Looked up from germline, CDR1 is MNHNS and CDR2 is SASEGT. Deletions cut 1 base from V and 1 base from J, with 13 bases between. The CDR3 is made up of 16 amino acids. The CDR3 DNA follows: TGTGCCAGCAGTGAAGTATGGGGGGCCGGGAACACTGAAGCTTTCTTT. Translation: CASSEVWGAGNTEAFF.

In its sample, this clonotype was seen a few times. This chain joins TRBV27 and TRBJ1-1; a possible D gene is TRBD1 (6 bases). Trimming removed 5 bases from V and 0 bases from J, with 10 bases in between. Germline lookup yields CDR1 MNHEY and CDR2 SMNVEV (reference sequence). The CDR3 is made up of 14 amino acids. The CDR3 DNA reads TGTGCCAGCAGTCCCGGACAGCTGAACACTGAAGCTTTCTTT. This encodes CASSPGQLNTEAFF.

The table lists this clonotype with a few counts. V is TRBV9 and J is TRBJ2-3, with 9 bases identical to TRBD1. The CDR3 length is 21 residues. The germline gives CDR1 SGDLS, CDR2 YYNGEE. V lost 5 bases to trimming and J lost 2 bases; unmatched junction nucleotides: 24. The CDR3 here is CASSTTRQGDPLRQLTDTQYF. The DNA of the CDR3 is TGTGCCAGCAGTACCACGAGACAGGGGGATCCCCTCAGACAACTCACAGATACGCAGTATTTT.

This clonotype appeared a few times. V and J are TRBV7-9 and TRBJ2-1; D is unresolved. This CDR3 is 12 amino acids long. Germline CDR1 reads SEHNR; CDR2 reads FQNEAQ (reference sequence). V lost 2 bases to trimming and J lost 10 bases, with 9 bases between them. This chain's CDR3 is CASSLSGLEQFF. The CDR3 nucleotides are TGTGCCAGCAGCTTATCAGGCTTGGAGCAGTTCTTC.

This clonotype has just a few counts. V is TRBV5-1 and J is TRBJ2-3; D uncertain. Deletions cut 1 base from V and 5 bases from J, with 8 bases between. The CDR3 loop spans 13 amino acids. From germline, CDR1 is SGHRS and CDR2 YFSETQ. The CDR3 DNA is TGCGCCAGCAGCTTGATGACTGGAGATACGCAGTATTTT. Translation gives CASSLMTGDTQYF.

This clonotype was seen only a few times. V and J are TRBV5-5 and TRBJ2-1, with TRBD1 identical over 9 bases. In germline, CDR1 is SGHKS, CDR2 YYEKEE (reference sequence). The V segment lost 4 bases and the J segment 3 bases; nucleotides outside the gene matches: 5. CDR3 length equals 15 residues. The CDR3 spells CASSRTGGFYNEQFF. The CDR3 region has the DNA TGTGCCAGCAGCCGTACAGGGGGCTTCTACAATGAGCAGTTCTTC.

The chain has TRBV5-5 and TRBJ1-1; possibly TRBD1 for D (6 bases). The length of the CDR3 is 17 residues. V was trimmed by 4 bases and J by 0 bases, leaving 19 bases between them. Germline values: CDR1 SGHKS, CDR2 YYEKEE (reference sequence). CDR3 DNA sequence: TGTGCCAGCAGCATAAAACAGGGTACGGGTCTGAACACTGAAGCTTTCTTT. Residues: CASSIKQGTGLNTEAFF.

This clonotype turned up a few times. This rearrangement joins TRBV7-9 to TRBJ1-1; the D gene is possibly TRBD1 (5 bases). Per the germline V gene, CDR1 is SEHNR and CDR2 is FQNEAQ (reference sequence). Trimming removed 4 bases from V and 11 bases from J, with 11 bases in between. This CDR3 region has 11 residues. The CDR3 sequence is CASSWGERAFF. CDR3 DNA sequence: TGTGCCAGCAGCTGGGGGGAGCGGGCTTTCTTT.